Below are 16 T cell receptor beta chains sequenced from a single sample in a study of blood T cell repertoires in COVID-19. Method: immunoSEQ multiplex PCR; TCRdb's copy keeps in-frame clones and lacks some. The data show some 75,000 clones, with 65% to 85% seen just once and around 13% held by the top ten. The sequenced sample consisted of peripheral blood. These receptors all come from a middle-aged man with COVID-19, enrolled during active disease.

This clone was seen a few times. The gene calls are TRBV15 and TRBJ2-1; D call uncertain. CDR3 size: 13 residues. Per germline, CDR1 LNHNV and CDR2 YYDKDF (reference sequence). V shed 5 bases and J shed 9 bases, with 14 bases lying between them. The CDR3 spells CATSALGSSEQFF. CDR3 nucleotide sequence: TGTGCCACCAGCGCCCTGGGCAGTTCTGAGCAGTTCTTC. The variable domain in full, completed from reference TRBV15 and TRBJ2-1, reads DAMVIQNPRYQVTQFGKPVTLSCSQTLNHNVMYWYQQKSSQAPKLLFHYYDKDFNNEADTPDNFQSRRPNTSFCFLDIRSPGLGDTAMYLCATSALGSSEQFFGPGTRLTVL.

J is TRBJ2-5 and V is TRBV4-2, with 10 positions matching TRBD1. Germline CDR1 reads LGHNA; CDR2 reads YNFKEQ. The CDR3 sequence is 12 residues long. Unmatched junction bases numbered 2, after V lost 6 bases and J lost 7 bases. In nucleotides, the CDR3 is TGTGCCAGCAGAGGACAGGGGGGGACCCAGTACTTC. Translating gives CASRGQGGTQYF.

The genes are TRBV28 and TRBJ2-7; possible D gene TRBD1, 5 bases. Deletions cut 7 bases from V and 7 bases from J, with 17 bases between. Germline-derived CDR1 and CDR2 are MDHEN and SYDVKM. CDR3 size: 13 residues. The CDR3 here is CASKGASSVEQYF. The CDR3 DNA reads as TGTGCCAGCAAAGGGGCGTCCTCGGTTGAGCAGTACTTC.

The rearrangement uses TRBV30 and TRBJ1-5; tentatively, D is TRBD1 (5 bases). The germline V gene has CDR1 GTSNPN and CDR2 SVGIG (reference sequence). Trimming took 2 bases from V and 6 from J, leaving 11 bases between them. The CDR3 runs to 13 residues. This CDR3 reads CAWSTGGGQPQHF. Here the CDR3 DNA reads TGTGCCTGGAGTACCGGGGGGGGTCAGCCCCAGCATTTT.

This rearrangement joins TRBV13 to TRBJ2-3; 8 nucleotides line up with TRBD1. Per germline, CDR1 PRHDT and CDR2 FYEKMQ (reference sequence). This CDR3 spans 15 amino acids. Unmatched junction bases numbered 9, after V lost 5 bases and J lost 5 bases. In DNA, the CDR3 is TGTGCCAGCAGCGTTGACAGGGGACCTGGAGATACGCAGTATTTT. It codes for CASSVDRGPGDTQYF.

The J gene is TRBJ2-1, the V gene TRBV6-5; the match to TRBD1 covers 11 bases. Germline V gives CDR1 MNHEY, CDR2 SVGAGI. V shed 6 bases, J shed 13 bases, and the junction held 11 bases outside the gene matches. This CDR3 contains 14 residues. CDR3 region: CASRGTGGAGVQFF. For the CDR3, the DNA is TGTGCCAGCAGAGGGACAGGGGGAGCGGGGGTACAGTTCTTC.

The rearrangement joins TRBV6-5 to TRBJ2-7; 7 bases fit TRBD1. Germline CDR1 reads MNHEY; CDR2 reads SVGAGI. V was pared by 2 bases and J by 0 bases, with 4 bases of the junction left unmatched. The length of the CDR3 is 15 residues. The CDR3 spells CASSYAGTASYEQYF. In nucleotides, the CDR3 is TGTGCCAGCAGTTACGCCGGGACAGCCTCCTACGAGCAGTACTTC.

The table lists this clone with many counts. The chain uses TRBV7-3 and TRBJ2-2; TRBD2 aligns across 12 bases. Germline V gene sequence: CDR1 SGHTA, CDR2 FQGTGA. Losses at the gene ends were 5 bases for V and 7 bases for J; bases not matched to a gene: 8. The CDR3 is 16 residues long. As DNA, the CDR3 is TGTGCCAGCAGCAAACTAGCGGGAGGTGGTCGCGGGGAGCTGTTTTTT. Encoded protein: CASSKLAGGGRGELFF.

CDR3 sequence (DNA): TGCAGCGTTTGGACAGGCTCTTTATATGGCTACACCTTC. Amino acid sequence: CSVWTGSLYGYTF. The chain combines TRBV29-1 with TRBJ1-2, with TRBD1 matching over 7 bases. This CDR3 is 13 amino acids long. V shed 5 bases, J shed 5 bases, and the junction held 8 bases outside the gene matches. Germline V gives CDR1 SQVTM, CDR2 ANQGSEA.

This chain links TRBV15 with TRBJ2-1; D not certain. The germline CDR1 and CDR2 sequences are LNHNV and YYDKDF (reference sequence). The length of the CDR3 is 12 residues. Trimming removed 3 bases from V and 8 bases from J, with 8 bases in between. The CDR3 sequence: CATSSWADEQFF. CDR3 in DNA: TGTGCCACCAGCAGTTGGGCTGATGAGCAGTTCTTC.

The V gene is TRBV18, the J gene TRBJ1-1; D uncertain. This CDR3 is 13 amino acids long. Trimming cost V 6 bases and J 6 bases, with 14 bases left between them. Germline loops: CDR1 KGHSH, CDR2 LQKENI. CDR3 nucleotide sequence: TGTGCCAGCTCCCAAAAAGGAGGCGCTGAAGCTTTCTTT. It is translated as CASSQKGGAEAFF.

The V gene is TRBV19, the J gene TRBJ2-3; 8 bases are shared with TRBD2. With 4 bases clipped from V and 3 bases from J, the junction kept 3 bases outside the gene matches. This CDR3 is built from 14 residues. CDR1 is LNHDA, CDR2 SQIVND, per germline (reference sequence). This CDR3 reads CASSNSGITDTQYF. The CDR3 nucleotides are TGTGCCAGTAGTAATAGCGGGATTACAGATACGCAGTATTTT. The full variable domain, in which reference TRBV19 and TRBJ2-3 provide the parts outside the CDR3, is DGGITQSPKYLFRKEGQNVTLSCEQNLNHDAMYWYRQDPGQGLRLIYYSQIVNDFQKGDIAEGYSVSREKKESFPLTVTSAQKNPTAFYLCASSNSGITDTQYFGPGTRLTVL.

This clone has just a few counts. The chain is built from TRBV2 and TRBJ1-5, with a tentative D call TRBD1 (5 bases). Germline assignment: CDR1 SNHLY and CDR2 FYNNEI. V gave up 6 bases and J gave up 7 bases, with 19 bases separating them. The CDR3 covers 15 residues. Here the CDR3 reads CASSHQGPETQPQHF. DNA for the CDR3: TGTGCCAGCAGCCACCAGGGTCCAGAGACCCAGCCCCAGCATTTT.

V gene TRBV2 combines with J gene TRBJ2-7; possible D gene TRBD1, 5 bases. This CDR3 has 14 residues. Germline CDR1 is SNHLY and CDR2 is FYNNEI. The ends were cut back, 2 bases at V and 4 bases at J, with 12 bases in the middle. The CDR3 region is CASSEQGLGYEQYF. The DNA of the CDR3 is TGTGCCAGCAGTGAACAGGGTCTGGGTTACGAGCAGTACTTC.

This chain uses TRBV19 with TRBJ2-2, with D tentatively TRBD1 (6 bases). The CDR3 contains 18 residues. Trimming removed 3 bases at V and 6 bases at J, with 23 bases between. The germline V gene encodes CDR1 LNHDA and CDR2 SQIVND (reference sequence). CDR3 residues: CASSIRAGARQAPGELFF. For the CDR3, the DNA is TGTGCCAGTAGTATTAGAGCAGGGGCCCGACAGGCCCCCGGGGAGCTGTTTTTT.

The rearrangement uses TRBV5-5 and TRBJ2-7, with 8 positions matching TRBD1. J lost 3 bases, V lost 4 bases, and 12 bases had no gene match. Germline lookup yields CDR1 SGHKS and CDR2 YYEKEE (reference sequence). The CDR3 loop spans 16 amino acids. The CDR3 here is CASSHRGQGIDYEQYF. Here the CDR3 DNA reads TGTGCCAGCAGCCACCGCGGACAGGGCATCGACTACGAGCAGTACTTC. Drawing the rest from reference TRBV5-5 and TRBJ2-7, the complete variable domain is DAGVTQSPTHLIKTRGQQVTLRCSPISGHKSVSWYQQVLGQGPQFIFQYYEKEERGRGNFPDRFSARQFPNYSSELNVNALLLGDSALYLCASSHRGQGIDYEQYFGPGTRLTVT.